This T cell receptor (beta chain) was observed in a study of identical twins. Study-level findings and limits: Fewer insertions marked abundant cord blood beta clonotypes; young adult naive trended weakly, memory not at all.

This clonotype came up many times. The antigen is undetermined. It was template switching that added a universal primer site, and there were unique molecular identifiers on the cDNA. In TCRdb, the 5' RACE reads were re-called with MiXCR into one record per CDR3 protein. The repertoire holds 250,000 or so distinct CDR3 sequences, with about 8% as singletons. This CDR3 contains 18 residues. Germline values: CDR1 SGHAT, CDR2 FQDESV (reference sequence). The ends lost 5 bases at V and 0 bases at J; junction bases unmatched: 13. This sample was also put to use in a study of yellow fever vaccine responses in identical twins.

Sequenced sample: CD8+ T cells sorted from blood. The rearrangement links TRBV11-1 to TRBJ2-1, with TRBD2 matching 7 bases. This sequence originates from a woman aged 18-29 years in good health. CDR3 region: CASSHPLLGGSSYNEQFF. CDR3 DNA: TGTGCCAGCAGCCACCCGTTGCTCGGGGGGAGCTCCTACAATGAGCAGTTCTTC.